This TCR beta chain was obtained from a study of T cells after yellow fever vaccination. In making TCR cDNA, 5'RACE template switching added a universal primer site and UMIs to it. TCRdb used MiXCR to reprocess the 5' RACE reads, holding one entry per CDR3 protein. The sample lists 550,000 or so distinct CDR3 sequences; 15% to 20% were seen once. Findings and limits, study-wide: Any FACS-sorted repertoire could hold abundant clonotypes that contaminate it from the bulk population. Secondary responses were weaker yet peaked faster, day 5 versus 15.

CDR3 length equals 18 residues. The V gene's germline CDR1 is MDHEN and CDR2 SYDVKM. V lost 5 bases to trimming and J lost 2 bases; unmatched junction nucleotides: 14. Details on this clonotype: Its target is unknown.

This specimen was PBMCs, taken 15 days after the yellow fever booster vaccination. The TCR sequence derives from a man aged 25-40 years who received the YFV17D yellow fever vaccine. This rearrangement joins TRBV28 to TRBJ2-7, with 11 positions matching TRBD1. As DNA, the CDR3 is TGTGCCAGCAGTAGTTTGCTCGTATGGGGACAGGGGGCCTACGAGCAGTACTTC. Translation gives CASSSLLVWGQGAYEQYF.